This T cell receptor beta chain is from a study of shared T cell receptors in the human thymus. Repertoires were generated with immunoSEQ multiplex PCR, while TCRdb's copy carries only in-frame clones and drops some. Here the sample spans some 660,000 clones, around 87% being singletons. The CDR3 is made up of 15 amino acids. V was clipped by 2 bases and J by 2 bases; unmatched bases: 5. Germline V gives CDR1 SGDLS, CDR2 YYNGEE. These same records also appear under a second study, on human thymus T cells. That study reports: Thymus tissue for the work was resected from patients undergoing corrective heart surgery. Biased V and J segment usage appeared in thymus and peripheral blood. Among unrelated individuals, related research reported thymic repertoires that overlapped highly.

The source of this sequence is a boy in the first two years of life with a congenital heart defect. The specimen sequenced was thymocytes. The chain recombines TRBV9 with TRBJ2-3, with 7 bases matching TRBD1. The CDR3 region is CASSVGTDLTDTQYF. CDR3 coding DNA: TGTGCCAGCAGCGTCGGGACAGACCTCACAGATACGCAGTATTTT.